This T cell receptor (beta chain) was observed in a study of cytomegalovirus exposure and HLA in healthy donors. Across the study: Approximately 180 million T cells yielded 100 million or so unique TCR beta sequences in earlier analysis.

13 Jbeta primers and 60 Vbeta primers were used for the PCR. Repertoires were generated with immunoSEQ multiplex PCR, while TCRdb's copy carries only in-frame clones and drops some. This table holds 90,000 to 120,000 clones, roughly 76% found once. Points from the study as a whole: Later analysis suggested most CMV-associated TCR beta chains were HLA-restricted.

CDR3 length: 14 residues. Trimming left V 6 bases short and J 6 bases short, with 15 bases between. CDR1 is MNHNS and CDR2 is SASEGT in the germline V gene. A word on this clone: Its antigen is not known.

This cohort consisted of healthy bone marrow donors. Whereas donors were nominally healthy upon sampling, unrecorded immune exposures were probable. Sequenced input: PBMCs. The chain combines TRBV6-1 with TRBJ1-5; D is perhaps TRBD1 (6 bases). This sequence originates from a man aged 18 to 29 in good health and CMV-seronegative. The CDR3 spells CASSINRVSQPQHF. CDR3 DNA sequence: TGTGCCAGCAGCATAAACAGGGTCAGTCAGCCCCAGCATTTT.